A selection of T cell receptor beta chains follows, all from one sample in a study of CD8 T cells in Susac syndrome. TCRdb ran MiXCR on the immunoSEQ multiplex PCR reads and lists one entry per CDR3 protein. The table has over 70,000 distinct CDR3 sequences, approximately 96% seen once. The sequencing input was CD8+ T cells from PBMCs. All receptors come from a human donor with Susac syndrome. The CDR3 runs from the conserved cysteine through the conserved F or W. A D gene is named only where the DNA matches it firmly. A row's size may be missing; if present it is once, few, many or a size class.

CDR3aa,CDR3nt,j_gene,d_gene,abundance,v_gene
CASRGGPLNQPQHF,TGTGCCAGCAGGGGGGGGCCTCTCAATCAGCCCCAGCATTTT,TRBJ1-5,NA,NA,TRBV6-6
CSVEDGVSTEAFF,TGCAGCGTTGAAGATGGGGTCTCAACTGAAGCTTTCTTT,TRBJ1-1,NA,NA,TRBV29-1
CASSGTGREGFF,TGTGCCAGCAGTGGAACCGGGAGAGAGGGGTTCTTC,TRBJ2-1,NA,NA,TRBV6-6
CASSVGLNYGYTF,TGTGCCAGCAGCGTAGGCTTGAACTATGGCTACACCTTC,TRBJ1-2,NA,NA,TRBV25-1
CASSLGGPDTEAFF,TGTGCCAGCAGTTTAGGGGGGCCTGACACTGAAGCTTTCTTT,TRBJ1-1,NA,NA,TRBV12-3/TRBV12-4
CASSYGSPYGYTF,TGTGCCAGCAGTTACGGGTCACCCTATGGCTACACCTTC,TRBJ1-2,NA,NA,TRBV6-5
CASSQGLPGANVLTF,TGCGCCAGCTCACAGGGGCTCCCTGGGGCCAACGTCCTGACTTTC,TRBJ2-6,TRBD1,once,TRBV4-3
CASSRGTGTMNTEAFF,TGTGCCAGCAGTCGAGGGACAGGGACGATGAACACTGAAGCTTTCTTT,TRBJ1-1,TRBD1,NA,TRBV27
CSARASTGNQPQHF,TGCAGTGCTAGAGCATCGACGGGCAATCAGCCCCAGCATTTT,TRBJ1-5,NA,NA,TRBV20-1
CSAAAPGTGNTEAFF,TGCAGTGCCGCTGCTCCCGGGACAGGAAACACTGAAGCTTTCTTT,TRBJ1-1,TRBD1,NA,TRBV20-1
CAASTQGSPLHF,TGTGCCGCAAGTACCCAGGGCTCACCCCTCCACTTT,TRBJ1-6,NA,NA,TRBV27
CASSLELGAVGEAFF,TGCGCCAGCAGCTTGGAGTTGGGTGCCGTTGGTGAAGCTTTCTTT,TRBJ1-1,NA,NA,TRBV5-1
CASSSYRGITQYF,TGTGCCAGCAGCTCATACAGGGGTATTACGCAGTATTTT,TRBJ2-3,TRBD1,NA,TRBV7-2
CASSLGGQDTEAFF,TGTGCCAGCAGCTTAGGGGGCCAGGACACTGAAGCTTTCTTT,TRBJ1-1,NA,NA,TRBV7-3
CASSDGGNTEAFF,TGCGCCAGCAGTGACGGAGGGAACACTGAAGCTTTCTTT,TRBJ1-1,NA,NA,TRBV10-2
CASSYSIGTGRGSPLHF,TGTGCCAGCAGTTACTCTATCGGGACAGGTCGGGGTTCACCCCTCCACTTT,TRBJ1-6,TRBD1,NA,TRBV6-5
CASSLEGRQGVGTEAFF,TGTGCCAGCTCCCTGGAGGGCCGACAGGGGGTGGGCACTGAAGCTTTCTTT,TRBJ1-1,TRBD1,NA,TRBV18
CATSGGANEKLFF,TGTGCCACCTCCGGGGGGGCTAATGAAAAACTGTTTTTT,TRBJ1-4,NA,few,TRBV15
CASSVGSGNQPQHF,TGTGCCAGCAGCGTAGGAAGTGGCAATCAGCCCCAGCATTTT,TRBJ1-5,NA,NA,TRBV9
CASSLKGGSYEQYF,TGTGCCAGCAGCTTGAAGGGGGGCTCCTACGAGCAGTACTTC,TRBJ2-7,NA,NA,TRBV7-2
CATSDFTPTDTQYF,TGTGCCACCAGTGATTTCACTCCCACAGATACGCAGTATTTT,TRBJ2-3,NA,NA,TRBV24-1
CSVVPSTNEKLFF,TGCAGCGTTGTTCCTTCAACTAATGAAAAACTGTTTTTT,TRBJ1-4,NA,once,TRBV29-1
CASSSGVYGYTF,TGTGCCAGCAGTTCGGGAGTGTATGGCTACACCTTC,TRBJ1-2,NA,NA,TRBV6-5
CATGRGGQGTDTQYF,TGTGCCACCGGGCGGGGGGGCCAAGGTACAGATACGCAGTATTTT,TRBJ2-3,TRBD2,NA,TRBV24-1
CASSLSGRADSPLHF,TGTGCCAGCAGCTTATCGGGCAGGGCAGATTCACCCCTCCACTTT,TRBJ1-6,NA,NA,TRBV7-9
CASSERGRAATLGTEAFF,TGTGCCAGCAGTGAAAGGGGGAGGGCAGCCACCCTGGGCACTGAAGCTTTCTTT,TRBJ1-1,NA,NA,TRBV25-1
CSVERYRTGNYGYTF,TGCAGCGTTGAGCGTTATCGGACAGGGAACTATGGCTACACCTTC,TRBJ1-2,TRBD1,once,TRBV29-1
CASSLFSPSSSYEQYF,TGTGCCAGCAGTTTATTTTCCCCATCGAGCTCCTACGAGCAGTACTTC,TRBJ2-7,NA,NA,TRBV27
CATSGNSGGADNEQFF,TGTGCCACCAGTGGTAACAGCGGGGGGGCCGACAATGAGCAGTTCTTC,TRBJ2-1,TRBD2,NA,TRBV24-1
CASSRTRETQYF,TGTGCCAGCAGTAGGACTCGCGAGACCCAGTACTTC,TRBJ2-5,NA,NA,TRBV3-1
CASSLFPTSGGAAYNEQFF,TGTGCCAGCAGCTTATTTCCGACTAGCGGGGGGGCGGCCTACAATGAGCAGTTCTTC,TRBJ2-1,TRBD2,NA,TRBV7-3
CSASEPGGQPQHF,TGCAGTGCTAGCGAACCCGGCGGACAGCCCCAGCATTTT,TRBJ1-5,NA,NA,TRBV20-1
CASSLSGGYTEAFF,TGTGCCAGCAGCTTATCAGGCGGCTACACTGAAGCTTTCTTT,TRBJ1-1,NA,few,TRBV13
CASSRPGTHNSPLHF,TGTGCCAGCAGCCGCCCCGGGACACACAATTCACCCCTCCACTTT,TRBJ1-6,NA,NA,TRBV14
CATVDGLKAEAFF,TGTGCCACCGTCGACGGTCTAAAGGCTGAAGCTTTCTTT,TRBJ1-1,NA,NA,TRBV11-2
CSVEGGTGTSYEQYF,TGCAGCGTTGAAGGGGGGACCGGGACTTCCTACGAGCAGTACTTC,TRBJ2-7,NA,NA,TRBV29-1
CASSPHRTGGTEAFF,TGTGCCAGCAGCCCACACAGGACAGGGGGCACTGAAGCTTTCTTT,TRBJ1-1,TRBD1,NA,TRBV7-9
CAFLGPNYGYTF,TGTGCCTTTTTAGGACCCAACTATGGCTACACCTTC,TRBJ1-2,NA,NA,TRBV30
CASRLVVGAEGTDTQYF,TGTGCAAGTCGCTTAGTCGTAGGGGCGGAGGGCACAGATACGCAGTATTTT,TRBJ2-3,NA,NA,TRBV12-2
CSASSRSTDTQYF,TGCAGCGCTAGTTCTCGGAGCACAGATACGCAGTATTTT,TRBJ2-3,NA,NA,TRBV29-1
CAGDSLNYGYTF,TGTGCCGGGGACTCCCTAAACTATGGCTACACCTTC,TRBJ1-2,NA,NA,TRBV30
CASSKNTEAFF,TGTGCCAGCAGCAAGAACACTGAAGCTTTCTTT,TRBJ1-1,NA,NA,TRBV25-1
CASSLSVNTEAFF,TGTGCCAGCAGTTTGTCAGTGAACACTGAAGCTTTCTTT,TRBJ1-1,NA,NA,TRBV7-9
CASSEQGTKEGYTF,TGCGCCAGCAGCGAACAGGGTACGAAGGAGGGCTACACCTTC,TRBJ1-2,NA,NA,TRBV5-1
CSAPTVFYEQYF,TGCAGTGCTCCGACAGTTTTCTACGAGCAGTACTTC,TRBJ2-7,NA,NA,TRBV20-1
CASSHGLLNTEAFF,TGCGCCAGCTCCCACGGGCTCCTGAACACTGAAGCTTTCTTT,TRBJ1-1,NA,NA,TRBV5-1
CASSQGGGSQETQYF,TGTGCCAGTAGTCAAGGGGGAGGTTCCCAAGAGACCCAGTACTTC,TRBJ2-5,NA,NA,TRBV19
CASSQDRQHTQYF,TGCGCCAGCAGCCAAGATCGGCAACACACGCAGTATTTT,TRBJ2-3,NA,once,TRBV4-3
CASSSSLGEGADTQYF,TGTGCCAGCAGCTCCTCGTTGGGGGAAGGGGCAGATACGCAGTATTTT,TRBJ2-3,NA,once,TRBV11-3
CASKSGTNQPQHF,TGCGCCAGCAAGTCAGGGACCAATCAGCCCCAGCATTTT,TRBJ1-5,NA,NA,TRBV5-1
CASSSSRLARDEQFF,TGTGCCAGCAGTTCCTCCCGACTAGCTCGCGATGAGCAGTTCTTC,TRBJ2-1,TRBD2,NA,TRBV28
CASYATGQGALYGYTF,TGTGCCTCATACGCTACGGGACAGGGGGCCCTCTATGGCTACACCTTC,TRBJ1-2,TRBD1,NA,TRBV12-3/TRBV12-4
CASSSGLANTGELFF,TGTGCCAGCAGCTCCGGACTAGCGAACACCGGGGAGCTGTTTTTT,TRBJ2-2,TRBD2,NA,TRBV7-9
CASSWTGTAEKLFF,TGCGCCAGCAGCTGGACCGGGACAGCTGAAAAACTGTTTTTT,TRBJ1-4,TRBD1,once,TRBV5-1